This T cell receptor (beta chain) was retrieved from a study of T cell changes during pregnancy in multiple sclerosis. This clone came up once. TCRdb keeps only in-frame clones here, not all; method: immunoSEQ multiplex PCR. The repertoire holds approximately 130,000 clones, with approximately 93% as singletons. Germline CDR1 and CDR2: GTSNPN and SVGIG (reference sequence). The CDR3 totals 13 residues. V lost 4 bases to trimming and J lost 3 bases, with 13 bases between them. The starting material was peripheral blood, obtained before pregnancy. This sequence joins TRBV30 and TRBJ2-7; D perhaps matches TRBD2 (5 bases). This TCR came from a female donor with multiple sclerosis, enrolled in a pregnancy study. The CDR3 DNA sequence: TGTGCCTGGATAATTGGCGAGGGCTACGAGCAGTACTTC. It encodes CAWIIGEGYEQYF. Together with reference TRBV30 and TRBJ2-7, the CDR3 gives the full variable domain: SQTIHQWPATLVQPVGSPLSLECTVEGTSNPNLYWYRQAAGRGLQLLFYSVGIGQISSEVPQNLSASRPQDRQFILSSKKLLLSDSGFYLCAWIIGEGYEQYFGPGTRLTVT.